Each of the 21 T cell receptor beta chains below was sequenced from the same sample in a study of blood T cell repertoires in COVID-19. Clones were sequenced by immunoSEQ multiplex PCR, and TCRdb holds only the in-frame ones, with some missing. The sample has about 300,000 clones; around 90% are singletons. The sequenced material came from peripheral blood. The receptors were gathered from a young man with active or convalescent COVID-19.

J is TRBJ2-1 and V is TRBV6-4, with 7 nucleotides matching TRBD2. CDR3 length: 14 residues. The V and J ends lost 2 bases and 6 bases, in that order; junction bases with no gene match: 4. Germline V CDR1 and CDR2: MRHNA, SNTAGT. The CDR3 is CASSDRERGNEQFF. The CDR3 region has the DNA TGTGCCAGCAGTGACCGGGAGCGGGGCAATGAGCAGTTCTTC.

This chain joins TRBV6-5 and TRBJ1-5; weak D call: TRBD1 (5 bases). V lost 8 bases and J 1 base, leaving 15 bases between the germline ends. This CDR3 contains 15 residues. Germline V gene lookup returns CDR1 MNHEY and CDR2 SVGAGI. The CDR3 coding sequence is TGTGCCAGCTCGGGGGGGGTGGAGAGCAATCAGCCCCAGCATTTT. Its protein is CASSGGVESNQPQHF.

This clone was recorded only once. The chain couples TRBV19 to TRBJ1-4; D may be TRBD1 (6 bases). The CDR3 is 15 residues long. The V gene lost 3 bases and the J gene lost 5 bases, with 13 bases spanning the gap. CDR1 LNHDA and CDR2 SQIVND come from the germline V gene (reference sequence). Here the CDR3 reads CASSMRTELNEKLFF. The DNA for the CDR3 is TGTGCCAGTAGTATGAGGACAGAGCTCAATGAAAAACTGTTTTTT.

V gene TRBV2 combines with J gene TRBJ1-1, with TRBD1 matching over 8 bases. Unmatched junction bases numbered 11, after V lost 6 bases and J lost 5 bases. This CDR3 comprises 15 residues. CDR1 is SNHLY, CDR2 FYNNEI, per germline. This CDR3 is CASRRGQVWTTEAFF. The CDR3 bases are TGTGCCAGCAGGAGGGGACAGGTCTGGACTACTGAAGCTTTCTTT.

V and J are TRBV5-4 and TRBJ2-3; TRBD2 agrees at 16 bases. The CDR3 is 19 amino acids. Germline V gives CDR1 SGHNT, CDR2 YYREEE (reference sequence). J gave up 3 bases and V 4 bases, and 11 bases lay outside the gene matches. CDR3 nucleotide sequence: TGTGCCAGCAGCCCGCCGGGACTAGCGGGGGGGCCGAAAACAGATACGCAGTATTTT. Residues: CASSPPGLAGGPKTDTQYF.

V gene TRBV13 combines with J gene TRBJ2-1, with D possibly being TRBD1 (6 bases). V shed 5 bases and J shed 5 bases, with 7 bases lying between them. Per the germline V gene, CDR1 is PRHDT and CDR2 is FYEKMQ (reference sequence). The CDR3 is 12 residues long. The CDR3 reads CASSRQDNEQFF. CDR3 nucleotide sequence: TGTGCCAGCAGCCGACAGGACAATGAGCAGTTCTTC.

This clone occurred once. The chain recombines TRBV19 with TRBJ1-2; 9 bases are shared with TRBD1. This CDR3 comprises 13 residues. Losses at the gene ends were 5 bases for V and 7 bases for J; bases not matched to a gene: 5. Per the germline V gene, CDR1 is LNHDA and CDR2 is SQIVND (reference sequence). The CDR3 nucleotides read TGTGCCAGTAGTCCCGGGACAGGGACTGGCTACACCTTC. Its protein product is CASSPGTGTGYTF.

The chain employs TRBV13 and TRBJ2-2; D is uncertain. Germline CDR1 reads PRHDT; CDR2 reads FYEKMQ (reference sequence). CDR3 length equals 14 residues. V lost 4 bases and J 4 bases, leaving 10 bases between the germline ends. Written as DNA, the CDR3 is TGTGCCAGCAGCTCGCGAGGTTCCACCGGGGAGCTGTTTTTT. This gives the protein CASSSRGSTGELFF.

The V and J genes are TRBV29-1 and TRBJ2-7; D unclear. CDR3 length: 13 residues. Germline V CDR1 and CDR2: SQVTM, ANQGSEA. Trimming pared 1 base from V and 2 bases from J, leaving 9 bases between. CDR3 amino acids: CSVEGNRPYEQYF. For the CDR3, the DNA is TGCAGCGTTGAAGGGAACAGACCCTACGAGCAGTACTTC.

The chain combines TRBV19 with TRBJ1-2; no clear D gene. This CDR3 comprises 15 residues. The V and J ends lost 5 bases and 4 bases respectively, with 17 bases between them. Germline V gives CDR1 LNHDA, CDR2 SQIVND (reference sequence). The CDR3 region is CASSPTTGSGYGYTF. The CDR3 DNA is TGTGCCAGTAGTCCAACGACGGGTAGTGGCTATGGCTACACCTTC.

The rearrangement joins TRBV19 to TRBJ2-2, with TRBD2 as a possible D gene (6 bases). The V and J ends lost 0 bases and 6 bases respectively, with 11 bases between them. The V gene's germline CDR1 is LNHDA and CDR2 SQIVND (reference sequence). This CDR3 region has 15 residues. This CDR3 is CASSIELAGSGELFF. For the CDR3, the DNA is TGTGCCAGTAGTATAGAACTAGCCGGTTCCGGGGAGCTGTTTTTT.

CDR3 bases: TGTGCCAGCAGGAGGGCAGGGGTAAATGAAAAACTGTTTTTT. Its protein product is CASRRAGVNEKLFF. V gene TRBV2 combines with J gene TRBJ1-4; tentative D call: TRBD1 (6 bases). V shed 6 bases and J shed 5 bases, with 13 bases lying between them. Germline assignment: CDR1 SNHLY and CDR2 FYNNEI. The CDR3 covers 14 residues.

J is TRBJ1-1 and V is TRBV11-2; no clear D gene. Trimming shortened V by 0 bases and J by 7 bases, and 15 bases separated the two germline ends. The CDR3 sequence is 15 residues long. Germline CDR1 is SGHAT and CDR2 is FQNNGV. For the CDR3, the DNA is TGTGCCAGCAGCTTAGATCTCGCAGGTACGAATGAAGCTTTCTTT. It translates to CASSLDLAGTNEAFF.

V is TRBV7-8 and J is TRBJ1-6, with 9 bases matching TRBD1. The CDR3 is 14 residues long. Germline-derived CDR1 and CDR2 are SGHVS and FQNEAQ. Losses at the gene ends were 5 bases for V and 7 bases for J; bases not matched to a gene: 3. The CDR3, as DNA: TGTGCCAGCAGCGCGGACAGGGGAAATTCACCCCTCCACTTT. Its protein product is CASSADRGNSPLHF. The full variable domain, with the rest looked up from reference TRBV7-8 and TRBJ1-6, is GAGVSQSPRYKVAKRGQDVALRCDPISGHVSLFWYQQALGQGPEFLTYFQNEAQLDKSGLPSDRFFAERPEGSVSTLKIQRTQQEDSAVYLCASSADRGNSPLHFGNGTRLTVT.

The chain couples TRBV19 to TRBJ2-5; TRBD1 matches at 8 bases. Germline V gene sequence: CDR1 LNHDA, CDR2 SQIVND (reference sequence). Unmatched junction bases numbered 9, after V lost 4 bases and J lost 2 bases. CDR3 size: 16 residues. The CDR3 DNA reads TGTGCCAGTAGTACCCCGACAGGGGTCGGGCAAGAGACCCAGTACTTC. Translation: CASSTPTGVGQETQYF. The full variable domain, rest sourced from reference TRBV19 and TRBJ2-5, is DGGITQSPKYLFRKEGQNVTLSCEQNLNHDAMYWYRQDPGQGLRLIYYSQIVNDFQKGDIAEGYSVSREKKESFPLTVTSAQKNPTAFYLCASSTPTGVGQETQYFGPGTRLLVL.

The chain employs TRBV29-1 and TRBJ1-2, with a weak D call TRBD1 (5 bases). This CDR3 comprises 13 residues. CDR1 is SQVTM and CDR2 is ANQGSEA in the germline V gene. The V gene lost 0 bases and the J gene lost 8 bases, with 13 bases spanning the gap. DNA for the CDR3: TGCAGCGTTGAAGAGGCAGGGATGGGAGGCTACACCTTC. The encoded protein is CSVEEAGMGGYTF.

The J gene is TRBJ2-7, the V gene TRBV6-5; a weak D match, TRBD1 (6 bases). Germline values: CDR1 MNHEY, CDR2 SVGAGI. The CDR3 consists of 15 residues. V lost 6 bases to trimming and J lost 6 bases, with 21 bases between them. The CDR3 loop is CASSRQGSPTREQYF. The DNA for the CDR3 is TGTGCCAGCAGCAGGCAGGGGTCCCCAACCCGCGAGCAGTACTTC.

This chain joins TRBV18 and TRBJ1-5, with no clear D. This CDR3 is 14 amino acids long. Germline CDR1 and CDR2: KGHSH and LQKENI. V was trimmed by 3 bases and J by 3 bases, leaving 9 bases between them. The CDR3: CASSPGGYNQPQHF. The CDR3 region has the DNA TGTGCCAGCTCACCTGGAGGGTACAATCAGCCCCAGCATTTT.

The V and J genes are TRBV2 and TRBJ2-2; D may be TRBD2 (6 bases). The CDR3 spans 15 residues. V dropped 6 bases and J dropped 5 bases, with 16 bases sitting between them. Germline loops: CDR1 SNHLY, CDR2 FYNNEI. The CDR3 sequence: CASRPTAGRTGELFF. CDR3 nucleotides: TGTGCCAGCAGACCGACGGCGGGACGGACCGGGGAGCTGTTTTTT.

The rearrangement links TRBV27 to TRBJ2-7; perhaps TRBD2 as D (5 bases). Trimming pared 3 bases from V and 2 bases from J, leaving 11 bases between. Germline V lookup: CDR1 MNHEY, CDR2 SMNVEV (reference sequence). The CDR3 consists of 14 residues. The CDR3 here is CASSFSSGTYEQYF. CDR3 DNA sequence: TGTGCCAGCAGTTTTTCATCGGGGACCTACGAGCAGTACTTC.

This clone was found once. The V and J genes are TRBV7-9 and TRBJ1-2; 7 positions agree with TRBD1. Germline CDR1 SEHNR, CDR2 FQNEAQ (reference sequence). The V gene end was trimmed by 4 bases and the J gene end by 8 bases; junction bases not matched to a gene: 10. This CDR3 has 14 residues. CDR3 in DNA: TGTGCCAGCAGCTCCGAGATAGCAGGGGGAGGCTACACCTTC. Amino acid sequence: CASSSEIAGGGYTF.